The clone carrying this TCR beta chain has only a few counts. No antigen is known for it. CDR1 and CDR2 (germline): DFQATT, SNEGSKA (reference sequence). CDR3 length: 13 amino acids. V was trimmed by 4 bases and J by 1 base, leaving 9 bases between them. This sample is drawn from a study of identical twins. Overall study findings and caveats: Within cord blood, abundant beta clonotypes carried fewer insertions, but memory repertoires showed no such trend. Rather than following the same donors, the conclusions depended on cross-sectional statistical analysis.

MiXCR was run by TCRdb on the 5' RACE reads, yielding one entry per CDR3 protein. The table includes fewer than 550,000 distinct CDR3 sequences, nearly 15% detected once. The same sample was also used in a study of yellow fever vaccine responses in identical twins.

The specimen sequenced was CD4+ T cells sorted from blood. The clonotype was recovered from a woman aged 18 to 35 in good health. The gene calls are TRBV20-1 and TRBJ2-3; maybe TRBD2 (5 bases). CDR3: CSAILEGTDTQYF. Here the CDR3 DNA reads TGCAGTGCTATCTTGGAGGGCACAGATACGCAGTATTTT.